This entry lists 17 T cell receptor beta chains sequenced from one sample in a study of T cell responses to AZD1222 COVID-19 vaccine. Repertoires were generated with immunoSEQ multiplex PCR, while TCRdb's copy carries only in-frame clones and drops some. The sample yields 110,000 or so clones, about 88% seen once. Sequenced material: peripheral blood, taken 28 days after the second AZD1222 dose. The receptors stem from an adult who received the AZD1222 COVID-19 vaccine.

J is TRBJ2-1 and V is TRBV27, with 9 positions matching TRBD2. The CDR3 loop spans 16 amino acids. V lost 6 bases and J lost 0; bases outside the gene matches: 6. Germline-derived CDR1 and CDR2 are MNHEY and SMNVEV (reference sequence). The DNA for the CDR3 is TGTGCCAGCAGAGGGGCGGGAGGGGGCTCCTACAATGAGCAGTTCTTC. It yields the protein CASRGAGGGSYNEQFF.

The CDR3 here is CASSLVRGRETQYF. As DNA, the CDR3 is TGTGCCAGCAGCTTAGTTCGGGGTCGGGAGACCCAGTACTTC. The rearrangement links TRBV11-2 to TRBJ2-5, with a tentative D call TRBD2 (5 bases). Germline assignment: CDR1 SGHAT and CDR2 FQNNGV. Trimming pared 1 base from V and 5 bases from J, leaving 11 bases between. The CDR3 length is 14 residues.

V usage is TRBV6-1 and J usage is TRBJ2-5, with 9 nucleotides matching TRBD2. CDR1 is MNHNS and CDR2 is SASEGT in the germline V gene. CDR3 size: 16 residues. V lost 3 bases to trimming and J lost 2 bases; unmatched junction nucleotides: 7. The CDR3 is CASSDLTSGIQETQYF. The CDR3 DNA sequence: TGTGCCAGCAGTGACCTGACTAGCGGAATACAAGAGACCCAGTACTTC.

The chain uses TRBV4-1 and TRBJ2-5; D not certain. Trimming took 1 base from V and 3 from J, leaving 6 bases between them. The CDR3 loop spans 13 amino acids. Germline-derived CDR1 and CDR2 are MGHRA and YSYEKL. The CDR3 DNA is TGCGCCAGCAGCCAAGGGGCCGAAGAGACCCAGTACTTC. Translated, it gives CASSQGAEETQYF.

In regard to this clone: The same CDR3 can be traced to other DNA sequences in this sample. This chain connects TRBV2 to TRBJ1-2; D not resolved. Germline V gives CDR1 SNHLY, CDR2 FYNNEI. V shed 4 bases and J shed 0 bases, with 9 bases lying between them. The CDR3 extends over 14 amino acids. The CDR3 DNA is TGTGCCAGCAGTGGGCCGGGGACTAACTATGGCTACACCTTC. Amino acids: CASSGPGTNYGYTF.

CDR3 sequence: CASSSGGSGANVLTF. The CDR3 DNA reads TGTGCCAGCAGTTCAGGGGGGTCTGGGGCCAACGTCCTGACTTTC. The genes are TRBV6-2 or TRBV6-3 and TRBJ2-6; D might be TRBD1 (7 bases). There are 15 residues in the CDR3. Germline CDR1 and CDR2: MNHEY and SVGEGT. Between the trimmed V and J ends, which lost 4 bases and 1 base, there was a span of 8 bases.

The chain joins TRBV4-3 to TRBJ2-7, with D possibly being TRBD1 (6 bases). Germline V gives CDR1 LGHNA, CDR2 YSLEER. Between the trimmed V and J ends, which lost 3 bases and 0 bases, there was a span of 12 bases. The CDR3 contains 15 residues. The CDR3 sequence: CASSQQQGISYEQYF. The DNA of the CDR3 is TGCGCCAGCAGCCAGCAACAGGGTATCTCCTACGAGCAGTACTTC.

V gene TRBV5-1 combines with J gene TRBJ1-1; D gene ambiguous. Germline values: CDR1 SGHRS, CDR2 YFSETQ. The CDR3 is made up of 15 amino acids. V lost 0 bases and J lost 1, with 10 bases in between. CDR3 DNA sequence: TGCGCCAGCAGCTTGGGCGACGGAGGGAACACTGAAGCTTTCTTT. Translation: CASSLGDGGNTEAFF.

The chain links TRBV7-3 to TRBJ1-3; D possibly corresponds to TRBD1 (5 bases). CDR1 SGHTA and CDR2 FQGTGA come from the germline V gene. Trimming shortened V by 4 bases and J by 7 bases, and 14 bases separated the two germline ends. This CDR3 spans 14 amino acids. The DNA of the CDR3 is TGTGCCAGCAGCTCGGGACCGTCAGGGAACACCATATATTTT. Protein: CASSSGPSGNTIYF.

The chain links TRBV7-2 to TRBJ2-2, with 7 bases aligning to TRBD1. V lost 1 base and J lost 6; bases outside the gene matches: 2. CDR3 size: 14 residues. Looked up from germline, CDR1 is SGHTA and CDR2 is FQGNSA. In nucleotides, the CDR3 is TGTGCCAGCAGCTTAGTTACAGGGGCCGGGGAGCTGTTTTTT. The encoded protein is CASSLVTGAGELFF. Variable domain in full (rest from reference TRBV7-2 and TRBJ2-2): GAGVSQSPSNKVTEKGKDVELRCDPISGHTALYWYRQSLGQGLEFLIYFQGNSAPDKSGLPSDRFSAERTGGSVSTLTIQRTQQEDSAVYLCASSLVTGAGELFFGEGSRLTVL.

The V and J genes are TRBV5-1 and TRBJ1-1; D is ambiguous. Germline assignment: CDR1 SGHRS and CDR2 YFSETQ. Trimming took 0 bases from V and 2 from J, leaving 8 bases between them. CDR3 length: 14 amino acids. CDR3 coding DNA: TGCGCCAGCAGCTTGGCCCGGGGAAACACTGAAGCTTTCTTT. It translates to CASSLARGNTEAFF.

This clone turned up a few times. This chain links TRBV5-4 with TRBJ1-6; the match to TRBD1 covers 7 bases. The trim removed 4 bases at V and 8 bases at J, leaving 9 bases unmatched. The CDR3 loop spans 15 amino acids. CDR1 and CDR2 from the germline V gene are SGHNT and YYREEE (reference sequence). Here the CDR3 reads CASSPRGDADSPLHF. The CDR3 DNA follows: TGTGCCAGCAGCCCCAGGGGGGATGCGGATTCACCCCTCCACTTT.

The chain carries TRBV11-2 and TRBJ2-6; D call uncertain. V gave up 0 bases and J gave up 3 bases, with 9 bases separating them. Germline values: CDR1 SGHAT, CDR2 FQNNGV. This CDR3 contains 16 residues. The CDR3 DNA reads as TGTGCCAGCAGCTTAGATCGAGTAGGTGGGGCCAACGTCCTGACTTTC. Encoded protein: CASSLDRVGGANVLTF.

The V and J genes are TRBV7-9 and TRBJ2-2; D gene ambiguous. CDR3 size: 13 residues. The ends were cut back, 1 base at V and 4 bases at J, with 4 bases in the middle. The germline gives CDR1 SEHNR, CDR2 FQNEAQ (reference sequence). The CDR3 loop is CASSLGSTGELFF. The CDR3 DNA is TGTGCCAGCAGCTTAGGGTCCACCGGGGAGCTGTTTTTT. Combining the CDR3 with reference TRBV7-9 and TRBJ2-2 gives the whole variable domain DTGVSQNPRHKITKRGQNVTFRCDPISEHNRLYWYRQTLGQGPEFLTYFQNEAQLEKSRLLSDRFSAERPKGSFSTLEIQRTEQGDSAMYLCASSLGSTGELFFGEGSRLTVL.

The V and J genes are TRBV30 and TRBJ1-3; D remains unclear. Trimming left V 1 base short and J 4 bases short, with 11 bases between. The germline V gene encodes CDR1 GTSNPN and CDR2 SVGIG (reference sequence). This CDR3 spans 14 amino acids. The CDR3 sequence is CAWSAAPGGNTIYF. For the CDR3, the DNA is TGTGCCTGGAGTGCCGCTCCCGGAGGAAACACCATATATTTT.

This clone was seen just once. This sequence joins TRBV9 and TRBJ2-7, with D hard to call. CDR1 SGDLS and CDR2 YYNGEE come from the germline V gene. The germline V and J ends were trimmed by 4 bases and 3 bases, with 11 bases remaining between them. The CDR3 sequence is 13 residues long. The CDR3 reads CASSTGPSYEQYF. The CDR3 DNA follows: TGTGCCAGCAGCACGGGCCCGAGCTACGAGCAGTACTTC.

The chain has TRBV9 and TRBJ1-1; D gene ambiguous. The germline CDR1 and CDR2 sequences are SGDLS and YYNGEE. The CDR3 spans 13 residues. Trimming cost V 2 bases and J 11 bases, with 16 bases left between them. CDR3 sequence (DNA): TGTGCCAGCAGCGTCCAAAGTTCTTCCGGGGCTTTCTTT. Encoded protein: CASSVQSSSGAFF.